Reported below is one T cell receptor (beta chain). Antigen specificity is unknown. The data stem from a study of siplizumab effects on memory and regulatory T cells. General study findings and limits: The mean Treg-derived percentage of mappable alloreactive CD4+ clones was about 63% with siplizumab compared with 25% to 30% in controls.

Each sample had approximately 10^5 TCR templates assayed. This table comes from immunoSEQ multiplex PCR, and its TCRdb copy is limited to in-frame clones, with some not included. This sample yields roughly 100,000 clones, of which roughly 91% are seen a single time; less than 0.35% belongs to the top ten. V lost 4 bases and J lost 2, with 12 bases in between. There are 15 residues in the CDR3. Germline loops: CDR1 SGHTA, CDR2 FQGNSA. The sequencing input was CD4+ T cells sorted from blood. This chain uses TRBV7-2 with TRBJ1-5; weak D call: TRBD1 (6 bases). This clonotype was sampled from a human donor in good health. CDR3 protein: CASSSNRAGNQPQHF. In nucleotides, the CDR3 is TGTGCCAGCAGCTCAAACAGGGCTGGCAATCAGCCCCAGCATTTT.